The T cell receptor (beta chain) described here comes from a study of T cells of healthy individuals. Trimming stripped 7 bases from V and 3 bases from J, with 16 bases between. The CDR3 extends over 14 amino acids. TCRdb re-called the 5' RACE reads with MiXCR, one entry per CDR3 protein. The sample holds about 57,000 distinct CDR3 sequences; about a sixth are singletons and the top ten take roughly 4.7%. The rearrangement uses TRBV12-3 or TRBV12-4 and TRBJ2-7; D is possibly TRBD1 (6 bases). The sequence came from a human donor in good health. CDR3 nucleotides: TGTGCCAGCAACGACCAGGGGATGGACTACGAGCAGTACTTC. This translates into CASNDQGMDYEQYF.